This T cell receptor beta chain was sequenced in a study of blood T cells in healthy people across ages. Study results and limitations: Naive T cell percentage by flow cytometry tracked strongly with beta diversity. Roughly linear age-related decline in beta diversity appeared, significant by age approximately 43.

Primed by a sample-barcoded 5' primer and a J-beta primer mix, a second PCR proceeded for about 7 to 12 cycles. TCRdb used MiXCR to reprocess the 5' RACE reads, holding one entry per CDR3 protein. The table records just over 1 million distinct CDR3 sequences, 40% to 55% of them present only once. On this clonotype: Its antigen is not known.

The germline gives CDR1 MNHNS, CDR2 SASEGT. CDR3 length: 16 amino acids. The chain combines TRBV6-1 with TRBJ2-5, with a tentative D call TRBD2 (6 bases). The better agreement between TRBJ2-7 and the DNA end casts doubt on the J call. The source material was blood. The TCR sequence derives from a woman aged 55-69 years in good health. CDR3 sequence (DNA): TGTGCCAGCATAGGGCAGGGAGGACCATGGAGATACGAGCAGTACTTC. The encoded protein is CASIGQGGPWRYEQYF.